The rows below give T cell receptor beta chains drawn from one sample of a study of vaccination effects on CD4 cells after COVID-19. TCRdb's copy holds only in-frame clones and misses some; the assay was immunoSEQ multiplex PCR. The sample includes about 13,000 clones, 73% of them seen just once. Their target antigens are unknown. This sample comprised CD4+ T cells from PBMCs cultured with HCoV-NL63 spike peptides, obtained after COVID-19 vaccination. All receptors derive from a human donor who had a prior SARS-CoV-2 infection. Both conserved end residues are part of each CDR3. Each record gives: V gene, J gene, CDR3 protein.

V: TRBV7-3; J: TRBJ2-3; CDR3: CASSFTATGVDTQYF
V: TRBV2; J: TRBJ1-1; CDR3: CASRTGGTEAFF
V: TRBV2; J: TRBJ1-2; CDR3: CASSESRDRVLYGYTF
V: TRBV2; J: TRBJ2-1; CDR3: CASSVWGIEQFF
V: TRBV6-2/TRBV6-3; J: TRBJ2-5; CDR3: CASSYNRRRLQETQYF
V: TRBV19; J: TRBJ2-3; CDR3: CASSMLVRGRDTQYF
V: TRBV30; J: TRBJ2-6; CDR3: CAWQTDYSRGANVLTF
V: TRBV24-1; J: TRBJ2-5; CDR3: CATSVAGALGETQYF
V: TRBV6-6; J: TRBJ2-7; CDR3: CASRRGQGGNEQYF
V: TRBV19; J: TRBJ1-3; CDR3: CASSIERAYSGNTIYF
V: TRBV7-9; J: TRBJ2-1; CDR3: CASSPDPYYNEQFF
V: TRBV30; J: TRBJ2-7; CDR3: CAWEGEGIGPRNRYEQYF
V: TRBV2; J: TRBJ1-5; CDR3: CASSERTERQPQHF
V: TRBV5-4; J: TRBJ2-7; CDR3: CASSLVSGPAYEQYF
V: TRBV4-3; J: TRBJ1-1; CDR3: CASSQEDRRTEAFF
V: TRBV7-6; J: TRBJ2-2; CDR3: CASSLTGQGSGELFF
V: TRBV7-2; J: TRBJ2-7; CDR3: CASSLSRVDLEQYF
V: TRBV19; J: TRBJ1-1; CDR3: CASSVQRNTEAFF
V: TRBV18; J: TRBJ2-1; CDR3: CASFTTTTNEQFF
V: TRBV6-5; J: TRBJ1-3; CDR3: CASSRNIYSGNTIYF
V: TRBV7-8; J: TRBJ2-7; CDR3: CASSLGRTGRYDRQYF
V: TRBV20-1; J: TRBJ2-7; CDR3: CSAGPRAEQYF